These T cell receptor beta chains were read from a single sample in a study of T cells in Graves' hyperthyroidism and ophthalmopathy. Each CDR3 protein is one row after TCRdb ran MiXCR on the multiplex PCR reads. The sample lists approximately 300,000 distinct CDR3 sequences, roughly 19% occurring once. Material: blood. These receptors all come from a man in his fifties or sixties with Graves' ophthalmopathy. CDR3s leave out the opening cysteine and the closing phenylalanine or tryptophan.

V gene	CDR3 protein
TRBV20-1	SARAVQGTPYEQY
TRBV30	SGRMSYNEQF
TRBV7-9	ASTRQGIGYT
TRBV2	ASSESGGTEAF
TRBV11-2	ASSLVGGVQETQY
TRBV12-3/TRBV12-4	ASAGQGKFGEQY
TRBV29-1	SVVAGGLGSYT
TRBV15	ATSREIRGTGVTDTQY
TRBV10-3	AISERQGGYT
TRBV30	AWSGDYTGELF
TRBV10-3	AISRSGTDTGELF
TRBV15	ATSTAGVMETQY
TRBV3-1	ASSQTGASTGEF
TRBV2	ASSSMAGEKLF
TRBV5-1	ASSLRNWGGTDTQY
TRBV7-9	ASSSRQYTEAF
TRBV30	AWSEWGTGANVLT
TRBV5-1	ASTTSTGVGHEQY
TRBV6-1	ASRRDRGFAGELF
TRBV19	ASSRGTSGLFTDTQY
TRBV24-1	ATSDAVAGGYNEQF
TRBV7-3	ASSLAGRGNNEQF
TRBV18	ASSPKHQETQY
TRBV5-1	ASSGRLNTGELF
TRBV18	ASSPFGAEGVSRYEQY
TRBV2	ASSEQTVRQETQY
TRBV29-1	SARTLQETQY
TRBV20-1	SASTGASTDTQY
TRBV20-1	SAIGFTGETQY
TRBV5-1	ASSPGGIAGVTEQF
TRBV4-2	ASSPRGGAGGLHEQF
TRBV11-2	ASSLVGQGAYEQY
TRBV6-5	ASRLIGNTEAF
TRBV19	ASSRDLGYEQF
TRBV9	ASSPPSGGRVETQY
TRBV19	ASSLGAGAPWGYT
TRBV28	ASRRGHPKTQY
TRBV5-1	ASSLAADGYNEQF
TRBV27	ASSPTVGVENSAEAS
TRBV18	ASSPDRGDTQY
TRBV5-1	ASSLAVRPPSTDTQY
TRBV30	AWKETGEAF
TRBV11-2	ASSPVTGKGGYT
TRBV5-4	ASSLGDRSEQY
TRBV20-1	SARMTDTQY
TRBV20-1	SALDGYSGNTIY
TRBV18	ASSPSLRRQETQY
TRBV27	ASRLTGAQFSYEQY
TRBV6-6	ASSYSIGLAGENEQF